The clone carrying this TCR beta chain was counted only a few times. As yet, its antigen is unknown. This sample was taken from a study of blood T cells in healthy people across ages. Study overall: Capture via template switching afforded approximately one barcoded beta molecule per two T cells. Study findings and constraints: Researchers deemed the diversity estimates from one million T cells underestimates.

The authors ran a second PCR of roughly 6 to 12 cycles using a sample-barcoded 5' primer and a J-beta primer mix. A 12-random-nucleotide template-switch adaptor tagged each cDNA molecule. MiXCR, applied by TCRdb to the 5' RACE reads, yields one record per CDR3 protein. The sample lists around 520,000 distinct CDR3 sequences; about 25% were seen once. Germline values: CDR1 SGHRS, CDR2 YFSETQ. This CDR3 has 16 amino acids. A further study also used this sample, focusing on T cells of mothers and their children.

Sequenced sample: blood. This TCR derives from a boy younger than 10 in good health. The genes are TRBV5-1 and TRBJ2-5; 13 positions agree with TRBD2. The closer fit of TRBJ2-7 to the DNA end suggests the J call may be wrong. CDR3 bases: TGCGCCAGCAGCTTGGGGACTAGCGGGGGACTAGACGAGCAGTACTTC. Translation gives CASSLGTSGGLDEQYF.